A selection of T cell receptor beta chains follows, all from one sample in a study of shared clonotypes between healthy human individuals. Assay: immunoSEQ multiplex PCR; the TCRdb copy retains only in-frame clones and omits some. The repertoire consists of some 2 million clones, with about 95% occurring once and the leading ten covering roughly 1.1%. Material for sequencing was naive CD8+ T cells sorted from blood. These receptors were obtained from a man between 18 and 35 years old in good health. Both conserved end residues are part of each CDR3. D genes are given only for firm matches. Some rows have no size entry. The others give once, few or many, or a class for an expanded clone.

D: TRBD1
J: TRBJ1-6
size: .
V: TRBV6-1
DNA: TGTGCCAGCAGGGGACAGGGGAGTTGGGATTCACCCCTCCACTTT
CDR3: CASRGQGSWDSPLHF

D: .
J: TRBJ1-1
size: .
V: TRBV4-1
DNA: TGCGCCAGCAGCCCCACGCGTGAGAACACTGAAGCTTTCTTT
CDR3: CASSPTRENTEAFF

D: .
J: TRBJ1-5
size: .
V: TRBV28
DNA: TGTGCCAGCAGCTCTCTAGGGGGGGCGCCTAGCAATCAGCCCCAGCATTTT
CDR3: CASSSLGGAPSNQPQHF

D: TRBD1
J: TRBJ1-2
size: .
V: TRBV10-2
DNA: TGCGCCAGCAGTGAGTCTAAGGGGGCAGGCAATATGGGTGGCTACACCTTC
CDR3: CASSESKGAGNMGGYTF

D: TRBD2
J: TRBJ2-7
size: once
V: TRBV27
DNA: TGTGCCAGCAGTTTATCGTCCCTAGCGGGGGGGGAAGGGCAGTACTTC
CDR3: CASSLSSLAGGEGQYF

D: .
J: TRBJ2-6
size: .
V: TRBV9
DNA: TGTGCCAGTGACTCTGGGGCCAACGTCCTGACTTTC
CDR3: CASDSGANVLTF

D: .
J: TRBJ2-1
size: .
V: TRBV7-3
DNA: TGTGCCAGCAGCTTGAGTACCGGACTTGGGGAAAATGAGCAGTTCTTC
CDR3: CASSLSTGLGENEQFF

D: .
J: TRBJ1-1
size: .
V: TRBV5-1
DNA: TGCGCCAGCAGCCTAGGACGTAGAGGGAACACTGAAGCTTTCTTT
CDR3: CASSLGRRGNTEAFF

D: TRBD1
J: TRBJ2-6
size: .
V: TRBV4-3
DNA: TGCGCCAGCAGCCAAGCGCTCAGGGGGTCCTCCTCTGGGGCCAACGTCCTGACTTTC
CDR3: CASSQALRGSSSGANVLTF

D: TRBD2
J: TRBJ2-5
size: .
V: TRBV27
DNA: TGTGCCAGCAGTTTATTCACGGGAGGGGAGACCCAGTACTTC
CDR3: CASSLFTGGETQYF

D: TRBD2
J: TRBJ2-3
size: .
V: TRBV11-2
DNA: TGTGCCAGCAGCTTAGAGCTTAGCGGGAGTTGGGCAGATACGCAGTATTTT
CDR3: CASSLELSGSWADTQYF

D: .
J: TRBJ1-1
size: once
V: TRBV14
DNA: TGTGCCAGCAGCCATTTAGGGGACACTGAAGCTTTCTTT
CDR3: CASSHLGDTEAFF

D: TRBD1
J: TRBJ2-2
size: .
V: TRBV27
DNA: TGTGCCAGCAGTCCGATATCAGGGACAGCAACCGGGGAGCTGTTTTTT
CDR3: CASSPISGTATGELFF

D: .
J: TRBJ2-3
size: .
V: TRBV9
DNA: TGTGCCAGCAGCGTAACAAGTTTGACAGATACGCAGTATTTT
CDR3: CASSVTSLTDTQYF

D: TRBD2
J: TRBJ2-1
size: .
V: TRBV13
DNA: TGTGCCAGCAGCTCCCGACTAGCGCAAGACACTTACAATGAGCAGTTCTTC
CDR3: CASSSRLAQDTYNEQFF

D: TRBD1
J: TRBJ2-7
size: once
V: TRBV5-4
DNA: TGTGCCAGCAGCTTCGGGACAGGGCAAGCCTACGAGCAGTACTTC
CDR3: CASSFGTGQAYEQYF

D: TRBD1
J: TRBJ2-7
size: .
V: TRBV7-8
DNA: TGTGCCAGCAGCTACCGTTCGGGACAGGTTACCGCCTACGAGCAGTACTTC
CDR3: CASSYRSGQVTAYEQYF

D: .
J: TRBJ2-2
size: .
V: TRBV6-5
DNA: TGTGCCAGCAGTTACTACCGGAGTCACGGGGAGCTGTTTTTT
CDR3: CASSYYRSHGELFF

D: TRBD2
J: TRBJ2-7
size: .
V: TRBV27
DNA: TGTGCCAGCAGTTCTCGGACTAGCGGGGTTCTCTCCTACGAGCAGTACTTC
CDR3: CASSSRTSGVLSYEQYF

D: TRBD2
J: TRBJ2-3
size: .
V: TRBV15
DNA: TGTGCCACTTGGGGGGGAGATACGCAGTATTTT
CDR3: CATWGGDTQYF

D: TRBD2
J: TRBJ2-1
size: .
V: TRBV11-2
DNA: TGTGCCAGCAGCTTAGGGACTAGCGGGAGTAATAGGGAGCAGTTCTTC
CDR3: CASSLGTSGSNREQFF

D: TRBD1
J: TRBJ1-5
size: .
V: TRBV11-3
DNA: TGTGCCAGCAGCCCGGGGGGCGGGACAGCCCTTTATAGCAATCAGCCCCAGCATTTT
CDR3: CASSPGGGTALYSNQPQHF

D: TRBD2
J: TRBJ2-5
size: .
V: TRBV11-2
DNA: TGTGCCAGCAGCTCTCCGGCGGGAGGTGGGGAGACCCAGTACTTC
CDR3: CASSSPAGGGETQYF

D: .
J: TRBJ1-2
size: .
V: TRBV11-2
DNA: TGTGCCAGCAGCCCCAGTACCTCCAACTATGGCTACACCTTC
CDR3: CASSPSTSNYGYTF

D: .
J: TRBJ2-3
size: .
V: TRBV7-6
DNA: TGTGCCAGCAGCCCCCATCCCCCCCCTTCTATTAGCACAGATACGCAGTATTTT
CDR3: CASSPHPPPSISTDTQYF

D: .
J: TRBJ2-2
size: .
V: TRBV27
DNA: TGTGCCAGCAGTCGCCGTTTGGGGGAGCTGTTTTTT
CDR3: CASSRRLGELFF

D: TRBD2
J: TRBJ2-3
size: once
V: TRBV6-5
DNA: TGTGCCAGCAGTTACTCGGGACTAGCGGGGATAGATACGCAGTATTTT
CDR3: CASSYSGLAGIDTQYF

D: .
J: TRBJ2-7
size: .
V: TRBV4-1
DNA: TGCGCCAGCAGCCAATATCCGACAGGCTCCTACGAGCAGTACTTC
CDR3: CASSQYPTGSYEQYF

D: .
J: TRBJ1-6
size: .
V: TRBV6-5
DNA: TGTGCCAGCAGTTCCTATGACAGAGGGTGGGGTTCACCCCTCCACTTT
CDR3: CASSSYDRGWGSPLHF

D: .
J: TRBJ1-2
size: .
V: TRBV12-5
DNA: TGTGCTAGTGGTTTGGGCGGACCTAACTATGGCTACACCTTC
CDR3: CASGLGGPNYGYTF

D: TRBD1
J: TRBJ2-5
size: .
V: TRBV7-9
DNA: TGTGCCAGCGGGGGACAGGGGGCGATGGAGACCCAGTACTTC
CDR3: CASGGQGAMETQYF

D: .
J: TRBJ2-2
size: .
V: TRBV4-2
DNA: TGTGCCAGCAGCCAAGGGACGGTGAACACCGGGGAGCTGTTTTTT
CDR3: CASSQGTVNTGELFF

D: .
J: TRBJ1-1
size: .
V: TRBV4-1
DNA: TGCGCCAGCAGCCTCCAGGGAGCTGAAGCTTTCTTT
CDR3: CASSLQGAEAFF

D: TRBD1
J: TRBJ1-3
size: .
V: TRBV4-3
DNA: TGCGCCAGCAGCCAAGTATGGACAGGGGCCGACACCATATATTTT
CDR3: CASSQVWTGADTIYF

D: .
J: TRBJ1-1
size: once
V: TRBV5-5
DNA: TGTGCCAGCAGCTTGGGCGGTGAAGCTTTCTTT
CDR3: CASSLGGEAFF

D: .
J: TRBJ2-7
size: .
V: TRBV9
DNA: TGTGCCAGCAGCGTCCTTCCGGGACACGAGCAGTACTTC
CDR3: CASSVLPGHEQYF

D: .
J: TRBJ1-6
size: .
V: TRBV27
DNA: TGTGCCAGCAGTTTATCGAGGGATTCACCCCTCCACTTT
CDR3: CASSLSRDSPLHF

D: TRBD1
J: TRBJ1-1
size: once
V: TRBV10-3
DNA: TGTGCCATCAGCAATCCGGGACAGGAAGACACTGAAGCTTTCTTT
CDR3: CAISNPGQEDTEAFF

D: .
J: TRBJ1-6
size: .
V: TRBV4-1
DNA: TGCGCCAGCAGCCAACAACAGTCCTTCTTTAATTCACCCCTCCACTTT
CDR3: CASSQQQSFFNSPLHF

D: TRBD1
J: TRBJ2-1
size: .
V: TRBV13
DNA: TGTGCCAGCAGCCTAGACAGGGACCCCAATGAGCAGTTCTTC
CDR3: CASSLDRDPNEQFF

D: .
J: TRBJ2-7
size: .
V: TRBV29-1
DNA: TGCAGCGTTGGCGGCAGCGGATTAACCTACGAGCAGTACTTC
CDR3: CSVGGSGLTYEQYF

D: .
J: TRBJ1-2
size: .
V: TRBV5-4
DNA: TGTGCCAGCAGCTTTGGACCGAGCCCCTATGGCTACACCTTC
CDR3: CASSFGPSPYGYTF

D: TRBD1
J: TRBJ2-7
size: .
V: TRBV4-3
DNA: TGCGCCAGCAGCCAAACCGGGACAGGTCTAGGGGAGCAGTACTTC
CDR3: CASSQTGTGLGEQYF

D: .
J: TRBJ2-5
size: once
V: TRBV19
DNA: TGTGCCAGTAGTCCGGACGGAGAAGAGACCCAGTACTTC
CDR3: CASSPDGEETQYF

D: TRBD1
J: TRBJ1-2
size: .
V: TRBV7-9
DNA: TGTGCCAGCAGCTTAGAGGGGGCGTTGGATGGCTACACCTTC
CDR3: CASSLEGALDGYTF

D: .
J: TRBJ1-3
size: .
V: TRBV9
DNA: TGTGCCAGCAGTCCAACAGGGACTGGAAACACCATATATTTT
CDR3: CASSPTGTGNTIYF

D: TRBD2
J: TRBJ2-7
size: .
V: TRBV30
DNA: TGTGCCTGGAGGCGGGGGGGCCTCGACGAGCAGTACTTC
CDR3: CAWRRGGLDEQYF

D: TRBD2
J: TRBJ2-1
size: .
V: TRBV5-6
DNA: TGTGCCAGCAGCCTGGGACTAGTGGGCAATGAGCAGTTCTTC
CDR3: CASSLGLVGNEQFF

D: .
J: TRBJ2-7
size: .
V: TRBV7-2
DNA: TGTGCCAGCAGCCTCGGTAAAGAACTCTTACCCTACGAGCAGTACTTC
CDR3: CASSLGKELLPYEQYF

D: .
J: TRBJ1-1
size: .
V: TRBV11-2
DNA: TGTGCCAGCAGCTTAGATACCCAGGGCCTGGTAAAGGAAGCTTTCTTT
CDR3: CASSLDTQGLVKEAFF

D: TRBD1
J: TRBJ2-7
size: .
V: TRBV9
DNA: TGTGCCAGCAGCGCGACCGGGACAGGGGCCTACGAGCAGTACTTC
CDR3: CASSATGTGAYEQYF

D: TRBD1
J: TRBJ1-4
size: .
V: TRBV7-9
DNA: TGTGCCAGCAGCACCTGGACAGGGACTAATGAAAAACTGTTTTTT
CDR3: CASSTWTGTNEKLFF

D: .
J: TRBJ2-3
size: .
V: TRBV7-2
DNA: TGTGCCAGCAGCTTAGTGGCCCCTATAGCGGATACGCAGTATTTT
CDR3: CASSLVAPIADTQYF

D: .
J: TRBJ2-1
size: .
V: TRBV4-1
DNA: TGCGCCAGCAGCCTACTTCCCGGGGACTTGGATGAGCAGTTCTTC
CDR3: CASSLLPGDLDEQFF

D: .
J: TRBJ2-7
size: .
V: TRBV9
DNA: TGTGCCAGCAGCGTAGACCAGGCGTCCGAGCAGTACTTC
CDR3: CASSVDQASEQYF

D: TRBD1
J: TRBJ2-7
size: .
V: TRBV11-2
DNA: TGTGCCAGCAGCTTCCGACAGGGGTACGAGCAGTACTTC
CDR3: CASSFRQGYEQYF

D: .
J: TRBJ1-1
size: .
V: TRBV9
DNA: TGTGCCAGCAGCGGCGACGGGATTTTGGGGCTCGATGAAGCTTTCTTT
CDR3: CASSGDGILGLDEAFF

D: TRBD1
J: TRBJ1-4
size: .
V: TRBV10-2
DNA: TGCGCCAGCATTTCACAGGGGAGTGAAAAACTGTTTTTT
CDR3: CASISQGSEKLFF

D: .
J: TRBJ2-3
size: .
V: TRBV30
DNA: TGTGCCTGGAGTGGTCATGTTCCTTCAAACACAGATACGCAGTATTTT
CDR3: CAWSGHVPSNTDTQYF